This T cell receptor (beta chain) was observed in a study of beta chain features in type 1 diabetes. The wider study: The patients were much like the healthy donors in age, gender and cell yields. Study observations and caveats: Type 1 diabetes patients had moderately but significantly shorter TCRB CDR3s in all four CD4+ subsets.

Expressed TCRB transcripts got sequenced, as all isolated RNA was reverse transcribed. About 3.4 million reads on average were seen across naive, central memory and regulatory T cell samples. This table comes from immunoSEQ multiplex PCR, and its TCRdb copy is limited to in-frame clones, with some not included. The sample consists of about 620,000 clones, roughly 16% of them appearing once. Purity (above 95%) was reached by all sorted populations. The sample holds a few counts of this clone. Its antigen remains unidentified. This CDR3 contains 14 residues. CDR1 is LNHDA and CDR2 is SQIVND in the germline V gene (reference sequence).

V is TRBV19 and J is TRBJ2-5; D may correspond to TRBD1 or TRBD2 (5 bases each). The end of the DNA is better explained by TRBJ2-7, so the J call may be wrong. This TCR was sampled from a young man in good health. The sequenced sample was naive CD4+ T cells from blood. The CDR3: CASRPRGDSYEQYF. CDR3 DNA: TGTGCCAGTAGGCCGAGGGGCGACTCCTACGAGCAGTACTTC.